This passage covers 20 T cell receptor beta chains from one sample sequenced in a study of T cells expressing NK-cell markers. TCRdb reprocessed the 5' RACE reads, keeping one entry per CDR3 protein, no DNA. Here the sample table reports 160,000 or so distinct CDR3 sequences. Sample: blood T cells: a sorted CD56 or NKG2C T cell subset, CD4+ or CD8+ T cells, or bulk PBMC T cells (not recorded which). The source is a woman aged 18 to 69 in good health.

This rearrangement joins TRBV6-1 to TRBJ1-5. Germline V gene sequence: CDR1 MNHNS, CDR2 SASEGT. CDR3 size: 15 residues. The CDR3 loop is CASSEAGGENQPQHF.

CDR3 sequence reads: CASSGGQGGHGYTF. This sequence joins TRBV5-1 and TRBJ1-2; TCRdb designates TRBD1, a call that cannot be tested without DNA. CDR3 size: 14 residues. CDR1 and CDR2 (germline): SGHRS, YFSETQ.

The V and J genes are TRBV5-1 and TRBJ2-3; as DNA is missing, the TRBD1 call by TCRdb cannot be tested. CDR1 is SGHRS, CDR2 YFSETQ, per germline. The CDR3 loop spans 15 amino acids. The CDR3 spells CASSLRGQLTDTQYF.

The chain couples TRBV11-3 to TRBJ1-1; TCRdb's assignment of TRBD1 cannot be checked, as there is no DNA. CDR1 is SGHNT and CDR2 is YENEEA in the germline V gene. The CDR3 loop spans 16 amino acids. CDR3 residues: CASSLNPYGGITEAFF.

This chain uses TRBV13 with TRBJ2-3. The CDR3 loop spans 16 amino acids. Looked up from germline, CDR1 is PRHDT and CDR2 is FYEKMQ (reference sequence). This chain's CDR3 is CASSFGLAVRTDTQYF.

The rearrangement links TRBV6-1 to TRBJ1-4; TCRdb's D gene call, TRBD1, goes unchecked for lack of DNA. This CDR3 region has 15 residues. The germline gives CDR1 MNHNS, CDR2 SASEGT. CDR3: CASNQGFGTNEKLFF.

The CDR3 sequence: CASSEVSANSPLNEQFF. The V gene is TRBV2, the J gene TRBJ2-1; the D call of TRBD1 rests on TCRdb alone, since no DNA is present to check it. The CDR3 runs 17 residues. The germline V gene has CDR1 SNHLY and CDR2 FYNNEI.

The J gene is TRBJ2-2, the V gene TRBV5-1. Germline V lookup: CDR1 SGHRS, CDR2 YFSETQ. The CDR3 contains 16 residues. CDR3 residues: CASSLGYGSNTGELFF.

The genes are TRBV9 and TRBJ2-7; TCRdb indicates TRBD1, and absent DNA this call remains unverified. The CDR3 is 16 residues long. CDR1 SGDLS and CDR2 YYNGEE come from the germline V gene. The CDR3 sequence is CASSSSPGQGSVEQYF.

V and J are TRBV12-3 or TRBV12-4 and TRBJ1-2; TCRdb outputs TRBD1, but without DNA this stays unchecked. There are 15 residues in the CDR3. The CDR3 spells CASSRWDRADYGYTF.

This chain uses TRBV5-6 with TRBJ2-7. Germline V gene lookup returns CDR1 SGHDT and CDR2 YYEEEE. This CDR3 is built from 14 residues. CDR3 region: CASSTKAGSYEQYF. The full variable domain, rest sourced from reference TRBV5-6 and TRBJ2-7, is DAGVTQSPTHLIKTRGQQVTLRCSPKSGHDTVSWYQQALGQGPQFIFQYYEEEERQRGNFPDRFSGHQFPNYSSELNVNALLLGDSALYLCASSTKAGSYEQYFGPGTRLTVT.

V usage is TRBV27 and J usage is TRBJ2-5; with no DNA, the TCRdb D assignment of TRBD1 cannot be verified. From germline, CDR1 is MNHEY and CDR2 SMNVEV (reference sequence). The CDR3 totals 18 residues. The CDR3: CASSSTPTWGGTQETQYF.

The chain links TRBV12-3 or TRBV12-4 to TRBJ2-2; TCRdb indicates TRBD2, and absent DNA this call remains unverified. The CDR3 totals 16 residues. The CDR3 is CASSIRLAGDTGELFF.

The J gene is TRBJ1-2, the V gene TRBV5-1; TCRdb returns TRBD1, unconfirmable since there is no DNA. Germline loops: CDR1 SGHRS, CDR2 YFSETQ. The CDR3 runs 17 residues. The CDR3 is CASSLGRDSHTGYGYTF.

The V call is TRBV24-1, the J call TRBJ1-1; TCRdb returns TRBD1, unconfirmable since there is no DNA. CDR3 length: 14 amino acids. Germline V gene lookup returns CDR1 KGHDR and CDR2 SFDVKD. CDR3 in amino acids: CATRDRGKNTEAFF.

V gene TRBV5-1 combines with J gene TRBJ2-4; TCRdb proposes TRBD1, but this gene call is untestable without DNA. The V gene's germline CDR1 is SGHRS and CDR2 YFSETQ. CDR3 length: 13 amino acids. CDR3 protein: CASSATGGGIQYF. The full variable domain, with the rest looked up from reference TRBV5-1 and TRBJ2-4, is KAGVTQTPRYLIKTRGQQVTLSCSPISGHRSVSWYQQTPGQGLQFLFEYFSETQRNKGNFPGRFSGRQFSNSRSEMNVSTLELGDSALYLCASSATGGGIQYFGAGTRLSVL.

The rearrangement joins TRBV20-1 to TRBJ1-1; the TCRdb D gene call, TRBD1, has no DNA to confirm it. The CDR3 sequence is 14 residues long. Germline V gene data show CDR1 as DFQATT and CDR2 as SNEGSKA (reference sequence). The CDR3 is CSARSRTGDTEAFF.

The V and J genes are TRBV4-2 and TRBJ2-3; the TCRdb D gene call, TRBD2, has no DNA to confirm it. The CDR3 loop spans 15 amino acids. Germline values: CDR1 LGHNA, CDR2 YNFKEQ. CDR3 region: CASSQGGLRTDTQYF.

This chain joins TRBV20-1 and TRBJ1-4; the D gene TCRdb calls, TRBD1, cannot be checked with no DNA. This CDR3 contains 14 residues. From germline, CDR1 is DFQATT and CDR2 SNEGSKA (reference sequence). The CDR3 loop reads CSASPSGGGEKLFF.

The V gene is TRBV29-1, the J gene TRBJ2-7; the TCRdb call, TRBD1, lacks DNA for checking. Germline-derived CDR1 and CDR2 are SQVTM and ANQGSEA. This CDR3 has 16 amino acids. CDR3 amino acids: CSVAPHGGRVPYEQYF.